The rows below give T cell receptor beta chains drawn from one sample of a study of a mutant IDH1 vaccine in newly diagnosed glioma. Their cognate antigens are unknown. Repertoires were generated with immunoSEQ multiplex PCR, while TCRdb's copy carries only in-frame clones and drops some. The table shows 40,000 to 45,000 clones, with 65% to 90% occurring only once. This specimen was PBMCs, taken from a glioma patient whose treatment included an IDH1 peptide vaccine. The source of these receptors is a woman aged 45-65 years with glioma. Both conserved end residues are part of each CDR3. D genes are given only for firm matches.

TRBJ2-5 TRBV7-6 TRBD2 CASSLGLAGAKETQYF TGTGCCAGCAGCTTAGGACTAGCGGGGGCCAAAGAGACCCAGTACTTC
TRBJ2-1 TRBV19 NA CASSIAAGPSYNEQFF TGTGCCAGTAGTATAGCGGCAGGGCCCTCCTACAATGAGCAGTTCTTC
TRBJ1-5 TRBV2 NA CASSEGRVSNQPQHF TGTGCCAGCAGTGAAGGGAGGGTTAGCAATCAGCCCCAGCATTTT
TRBJ2-6 TRBV7-2 NA CASSLVGGAGANVLTF TGTGCCAGCAGCTTAGTAGGAGGCGCCGGGGCCAACGTCCTGACTTTC
TRBJ1-1 TRBV11-3 NA CASSLAGRGFTEAFF TGTGCCAGCAGCTTGGCGGGTAGGGGGTTCACTGAAGCTTTCTTT
TRBJ2-7 TRBV10-3 NA CAISGGIGGAATQGGYEQYF TGTGCCATCAGTGGGGGAATTGGTGGGGCCGCGACTCAGGGGGGATACGAGCAGTACTTC
TRBJ1-2 TRBV4-1 NA CASSQDKRGDYGYTF TGCGCCAGCAGCCAAGATAAGCGAGGGGACTATGGCTACACCTTC
TRBJ2-5 TRBV7-8 NA CASTRPGAGETQYF TGTGCCAGCACCCGCCCCGGGGCGGGCGAGACCCAGTACTTC
TRBJ2-6 TRBV9 NA CASSSTERFSGANVLTF TGTGCCAGCAGCTCCACCGAGAGGTTCTCTGGGGCCAACGTCCTGACTTTC
TRBJ2-5 TRBV21-1 NA CASSKAGTGGHETQYF TGTGCCAGCAGCAAAGCGGGGACGGGGGGGCATGAGACCCAGTACTTC
TRBJ1-2 TRBV27 NA CASSLSRTEFYGYTF TGTGCCAGCAGTTTATCGAGGACAGAGTTCTATGGCTACACCTTC